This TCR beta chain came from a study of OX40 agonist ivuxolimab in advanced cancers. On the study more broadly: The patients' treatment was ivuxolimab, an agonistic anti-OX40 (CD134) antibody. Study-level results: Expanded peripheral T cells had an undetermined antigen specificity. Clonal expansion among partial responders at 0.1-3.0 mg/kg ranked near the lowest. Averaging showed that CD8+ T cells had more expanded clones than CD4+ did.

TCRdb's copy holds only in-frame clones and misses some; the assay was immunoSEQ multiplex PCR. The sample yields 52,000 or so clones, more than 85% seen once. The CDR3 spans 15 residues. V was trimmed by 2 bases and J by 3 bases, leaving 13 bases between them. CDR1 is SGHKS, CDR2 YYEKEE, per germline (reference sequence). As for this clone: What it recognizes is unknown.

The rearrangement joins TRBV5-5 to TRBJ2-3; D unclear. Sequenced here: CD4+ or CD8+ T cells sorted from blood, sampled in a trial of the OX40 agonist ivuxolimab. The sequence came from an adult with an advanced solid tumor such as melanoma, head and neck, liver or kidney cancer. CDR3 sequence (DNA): TGTGCCAGCAGCTTTTCTGGGGTGGTGACAGATACGCAGTATTTT. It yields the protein CASSFSGVVTDTQYF.